Here is one T cell receptor (beta chain) with its context. Antigen: not known. A much bigger clone sits one base away, suggesting this may be a read error. The V gene lost 10 bases and the J gene lost 1 base, with 13 bases spanning the gap. This CDR3 is 13 amino acids long. Germline CDR1 SNHLY, CDR2 FYNNEI. This entry belongs to a study of spatial heterogeneity in lung cancer. Study conclusions and caveats: In tumors, expanded intratumoral alpha and beta TCR counts tracked mutation counts.

Time point: sample taken at primary tumor resection. TCRdb fed the 5' RACE reads into MiXCR, producing one record per CDR3 protein. The top ten clones hold roughly 9.9% of a sample with approximately 21,000 distinct CDR3 sequences, about 4.5% of them seen once. This sample comprised lung tumor tissue, obtained at surgery. The chain couples TRBV2 to TRBJ2-5; D ambiguous. The source is a male donor with early-stage non-small cell lung cancer. CDR3 nucleotide sequence: TGTGCCAACAGACATGTTACCCAAGAGACCCAGTACTTC. This translates into CANRHVTQETQYF.